This record looks at one T cell receptor (beta chain) sequence and its context. The antigen is unknown. Profiling relied on immunoSEQ multiplex PCR, and the TCRdb table lists in-frame clones only, not all of them. This sample's clone table lists roughly 30 clones. The CDR3 spans 13 residues. With 4 bases removed from V and 4 bases from J, the gap between germline ends came to 8 bases. Germline-derived CDR1 and CDR2 are LNHDA and SQIVND (reference sequence). This sample stems from a study of T cell repertoires in ileal Crohn's disease. Study-level background: About half received postoperative treatment, some 10 with thiopurines and about 20 anti-TNF. Whole-study findings and limits: Clonal expansions were more frequent in active smokers than non-smokers at surgery.

Lamina propria lymphocytes from surgical specimens were isolated on a density gradient before sorting. This TCR came from an adult with Crohn's disease. This chain uses TRBV19 with TRBJ2-1, with D perhaps TRBD1 (6 bases). The sequencing sample was made of CD8+ T cells sorted from the ileum. This chain's CDR3 is CASSKDRYNEQFF. The CDR3 DNA reads TGTGCCAGTAGTAAGGACAGATACAATGAGCAGTTCTTC.